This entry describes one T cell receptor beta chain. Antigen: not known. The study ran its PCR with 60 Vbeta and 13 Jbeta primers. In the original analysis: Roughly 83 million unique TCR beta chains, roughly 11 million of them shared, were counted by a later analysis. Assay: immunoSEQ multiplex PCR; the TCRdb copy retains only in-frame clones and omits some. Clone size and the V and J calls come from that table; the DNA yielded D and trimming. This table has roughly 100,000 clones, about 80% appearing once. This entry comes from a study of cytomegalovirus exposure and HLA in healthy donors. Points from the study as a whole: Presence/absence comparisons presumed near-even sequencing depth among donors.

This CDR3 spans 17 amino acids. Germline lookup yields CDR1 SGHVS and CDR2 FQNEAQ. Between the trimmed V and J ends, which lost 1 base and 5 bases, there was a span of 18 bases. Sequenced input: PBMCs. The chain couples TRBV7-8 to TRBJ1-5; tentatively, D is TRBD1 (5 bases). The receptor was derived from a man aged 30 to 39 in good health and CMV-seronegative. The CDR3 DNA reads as TGTGCCAGCAGCTTAGGCAGGGCACCTTTCTCGTATCAGCCCCAGCATTTT. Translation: CASSLGRAPFSYQPQHF.